This TCR beta chain was sequenced during a study of beta chain features in type 1 diabetes. Study summary: All of the samples together had roughly 98 million sorted cells examined.

Findings and caveats of the study: Diminished insertions and augmented deletions at VDJ junctions characterized type 1 diabetes patients. TCRB repertoires of naive, central memory and Treg cells appeared more similar among patients than among healthy donors.

This clone was seen a handful of times. As yet, its antigen is unknown. Sorting with CD45RO/CCR7/CD25/CD127/CD95/CD27 yielded naive, central memory, regulatory and stem-like memory CD4+ cells. As every portion of the isolated RNA was reverse transcribed, the sequencing read expressed TCRB transcripts. TCRdb's copy holds only in-frame clones and misses some; the assay was immunoSEQ multiplex PCR. The sample holds 350,000 or so clones, around 19% seen once. The trim removed 8 bases at V and 5 bases at J, leaving 13 bases unmatched. From germline, CDR1 is SQVTM and CDR2 ANQGSEA. This CDR3 spans 14 amino acids.

Material: naive CD4+ T cells from blood. The chain uses TRBV29-1 and TRBJ2-7, with 9 bases aligning to TRBD1. This TCR was recovered from a woman under 30 in good health. CDR3 loop: CSFSPGQGGHEQYF. The CDR3 bases are TGCAGCTTCTCACCGGGACAGGGAGGCCACGAGCAGTACTTC.